This T cell receptor (beta chain) was obtained from a study of long-term antiretroviral therapy in people with HIV. Regarding the study as a whole: Despite increasing after ART, diversity remained lower than that of transplant donor controls. HIV repertoires spanned tighter CDR3 length ranges than controls did. Nothing was known about ART adherence, viral resistance or changes in therapy.

The V gene lost 10 bases and the J gene lost 4 bases, with 11 bases spanning the gap. The CDR3 sequence is 11 residues long. Germline CDR1 MDHEN, CDR2 SYDVKM. In regard to this clone: The antigen remains unidentified.

An immunoSEQ assay, version v3.0, was performed at survey level. Sequencing was performed with immunoSEQ multiplex PCR; in TCRdb, only in-frame clones are kept and a portion is missing. The table has about 25,000 clones, 70% to 90% seen once. The receptor comes from a man aged 50 to 60 with HIV. The gene calls are TRBV28 and TRBJ2-7; D is ambiguous. This sample comprised unsorted PBMCs, obtained 1.2 years after starting antiretroviral therapy. DNA of the CDR3: TGTGCCATAGCTAACTTATACGAGCAGTACTTC. Its translation is CAIANLYEQYF.